Below, 10 T cell receptor beta chains from the same sample are listed, as sequenced in a study of T cells in Graves' hyperthyroidism and ophthalmopathy. Authors of the study amplified TCR beta CDR3 regions from RNA transcripts. The HTBI primer set was used in a first-round RT-PCR of the TCR CDR3. TCRdb re-derived calls from the multiplex PCR reads in MiXCR, one entry per CDR3 protein. The sample shows approximately 430,000 distinct CDR3 sequences, under 15% of them seen only once. Specimen: blood. The receptor set was obtained from a young man with Graves' ophthalmopathy.

In this sample, this clonotype turned up a few times. The chain joins TRBV11-3 to TRBJ2-5; D is unclear. Looked up from germline, CDR1 is SGHNT and CDR2 is YENEEA. Trimming pared 5 bases from V and 0 bases from J, leaving 7 bases between. This CDR3 region has 13 residues. The CDR3 coding sequence is TGTGCCAGCAGCCGCGACAACCAAGAGACCCAGTACTTC. Protein product: CASSRDNQETQYF.

This clonotype was detected ten times or more. This chain connects TRBV7-9 to TRBJ2-3; 7 bases are a match to TRBD1. Germline V CDR1 and CDR2: SEHNR, FQNEAQ (reference sequence). This CDR3 contains 15 residues. V gave up 6 bases and J gave up 0 bases; unmatched junction bases: 6. In nucleotides, the CDR3 is TGTGCCAGCAGTCCGGGACAGACTAGCACAGATACGCAGTATTTT. Amino acid sequence: CASSPGQTSTDTQYF.

This clonotype has a count of ten or more. This chain connects TRBV24-1 to TRBJ2-7, with TRBD1 matching over 7 bases. CDR3 length equals 14 residues. Looked up from germline, CDR1 is KGHDR and CDR2 is SFDVKD. V lost 4 bases to trimming and J lost 2 bases; unmatched junction nucleotides: 4. The CDR3 protein is CATSDNRGTYEQYF. The CDR3 bases are TGTGCCACCAGTGACAACAGGGGAACCTACGAGCAGTACTTC.

This clonotype has a handful of counts. V and J are TRBV10-3 and TRBJ2-1; 10 nucleotides line up with TRBD2. The CDR3 runs 13 residues. Germline CDR1 is ENHRY and CDR2 is SYGVKD. J gave up 2 bases and V 9 bases, and 1 base lay outside the gene matches. As DNA, the CDR3 is TGTGCCATACTAGCGGGGCCCTACAATGAGCAGTTCTTC. As protein: CAILAGPYNEQFF.

The sample holds many counts of this clonotype. The gene calls are TRBV10-3 and TRBJ1-2, with TRBD1 matching over 7 bases. Looked up from germline, CDR1 is ENHRY and CDR2 is SYGVKD. J lost 4 bases, V lost 6 bases, and 8 bases had no gene match. The CDR3 loop spans 14 amino acids. Here the CDR3 reads CAIRRDRGVYGYTF. DNA for the CDR3: TGTGCCATCAGGCGGGACAGAGGGGTCTATGGCTACACCTTC.

A word on this clonotype: This may come from a read error, since a much larger clone is one base off. CDR3 sequence reads: CASSRPTGQGSYNEQSF. Here the CDR3 DNA reads TGCGCCAGCAGCCGCCCAACGGGACAGGGCTCCTACAATGAGCAGTCCTTC. The chain is built from TRBV4-1 and TRBJ2-1; 9 bases match TRBD1. Looked up from germline, CDR1 is MGHRA and CDR2 is YSYEKL. The CDR3 contains 17 residues.

This clonotype was detected many times. The chain has TRBV20-1 and TRBJ2-3; 9 bases align to TRBD2. V was pared by 6 bases and J by 1 base, with 11 bases of the junction left unmatched. Looked up from germline, CDR1 is DFQATT and CDR2 is SNEGSKA (reference sequence). This CDR3 contains 16 residues. The CDR3: CSALMLSGSGTDTQYF. CDR3 nucleotide sequence: TGCAGTGCCCTAATGCTTAGCGGGAGTGGCACAGATACGCAGTATTTT.

About this clonotype: A read error may produce the germline difference seen at one junction end. This sequence joins TRBV4-2 and TRBJ2-2; TRBD1 or TRBD2 may be the D gene (5 bases each). The CDR3 has 15 residues. Germline V gene sequence: CDR1 LGHNA, CDR2 YNFKEQ. The CDR3 sequence is CASSQDPDTGGGLFF. CDR3 bases: TGTGCCAGCAGCCAAGATCCAGATACCGGTGGGGGGCTGTTTTTT.

The chain uses TRBV27 and TRBJ1-2; 7 positions match TRBD1. The germline gives CDR1 MNHEY, CDR2 SMNVEV (reference sequence). With V trimmed by 2 bases and J by 6 bases, 6 bases remained unmatched. CDR3 size: 14 residues. CDR3 amino acids: CASSLGGGGHGYTF. The DNA of the CDR3 is TGTGCCAGCAGTTTAGGAGGGGGCGGACATGGCTACACCTTC.

This clonotype was detected ten times or more. This chain joins TRBV24-1 and TRBJ1-2; 7 nucleotides match TRBD1. This CDR3 comprises 16 residues. V trimming: 4 bases; J trimming: 6 bases; junction bases outside the gene matches: 13. The germline gives CDR1 KGHDR, CDR2 SFDVKD. The CDR3 here is CATSDIRQGTGHGYTF. The CDR3 DNA reads TGTGCCACCAGTGACATACGACAGGGAACGGGGCATGGCTACACCTTC.